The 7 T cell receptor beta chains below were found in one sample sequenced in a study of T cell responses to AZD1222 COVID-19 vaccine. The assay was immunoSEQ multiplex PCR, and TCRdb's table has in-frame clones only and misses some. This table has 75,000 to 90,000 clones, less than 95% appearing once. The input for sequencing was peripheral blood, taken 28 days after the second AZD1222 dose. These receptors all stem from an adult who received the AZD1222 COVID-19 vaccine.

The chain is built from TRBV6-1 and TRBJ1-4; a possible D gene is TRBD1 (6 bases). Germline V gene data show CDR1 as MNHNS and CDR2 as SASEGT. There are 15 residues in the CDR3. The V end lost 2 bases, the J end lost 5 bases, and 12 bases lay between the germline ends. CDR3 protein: CASSEPTGLNEKLFF. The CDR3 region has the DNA TGTGCCAGCAGTGAACCGACAGGTTTAAATGAAAAACTGTTTTTT.

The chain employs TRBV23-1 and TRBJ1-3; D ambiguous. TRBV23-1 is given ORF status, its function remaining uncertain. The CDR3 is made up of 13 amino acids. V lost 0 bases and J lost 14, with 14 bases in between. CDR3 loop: CASSQSPSFQVYF. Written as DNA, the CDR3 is TGCGCCAGCAGTCAATCCCCTTCCTTCCAGGTATATTTT.

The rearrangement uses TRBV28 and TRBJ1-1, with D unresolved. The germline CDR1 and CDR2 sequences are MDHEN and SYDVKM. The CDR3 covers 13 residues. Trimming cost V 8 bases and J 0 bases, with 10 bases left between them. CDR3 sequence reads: CASGEGMNTEAFF. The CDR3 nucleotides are TGTGCCAGCGGGGAGGGAATGAACACTGAAGCTTTCTTT.

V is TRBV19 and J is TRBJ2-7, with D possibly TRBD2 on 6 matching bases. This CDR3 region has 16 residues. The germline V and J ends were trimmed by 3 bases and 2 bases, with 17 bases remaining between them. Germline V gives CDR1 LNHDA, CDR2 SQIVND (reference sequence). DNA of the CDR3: TGTGCCAGTAGTATCTCCTCCGGGACGGGGGCCTACGAGCAGTACTTC. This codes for CASSISSGTGAYEQYF.

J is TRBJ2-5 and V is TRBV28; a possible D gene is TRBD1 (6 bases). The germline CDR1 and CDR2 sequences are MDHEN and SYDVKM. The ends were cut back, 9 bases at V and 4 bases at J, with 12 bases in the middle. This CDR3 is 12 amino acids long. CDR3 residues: CASTGQGETQYF. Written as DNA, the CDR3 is TGTGCCAGTACAGGGCAGGGAGAGACCCAGTACTTC.

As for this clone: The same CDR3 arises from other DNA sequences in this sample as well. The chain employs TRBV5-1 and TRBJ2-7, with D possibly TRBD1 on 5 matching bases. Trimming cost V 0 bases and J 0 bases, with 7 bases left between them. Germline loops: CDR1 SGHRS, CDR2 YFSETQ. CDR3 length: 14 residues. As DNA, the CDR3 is TGCGCCAGCAGCTTGGGCGACAGCTCCTACGAGCAGTACTTC. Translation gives CASSLGDSSYEQYF.

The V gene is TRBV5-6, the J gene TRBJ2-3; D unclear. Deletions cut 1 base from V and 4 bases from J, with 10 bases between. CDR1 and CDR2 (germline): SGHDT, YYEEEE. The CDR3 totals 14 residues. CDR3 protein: CASSLSRLADTQYF. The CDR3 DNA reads TGTGCCAGCAGCTTGAGTCGGCTCGCAGATACGCAGTATTTT.